The 28 T cell receptor beta chains in this list originate from one sample, sequenced in a study of early T cells in non-severe SARS-CoV-2 infection. TCRdb fed the 5' RACE reads into MiXCR, producing one record per CDR3 protein. The table lists around 56,000 distinct CDR3 sequences, roughly 7.1% of them singletons. The sample consisted of whole blood, taken at baseline. The source of these receptors is an adult who was a healthcare worker with PCR-confirmed SARS-CoV-2 infection or an uninfected control (not recorded which).

At least ten counts were recorded for this clonotype. The CDR3 DNA reads TGTGCCAGCAGTTACGAAAATGAGCAGTTCTTC. This codes for CASSYENEQFF. The rearrangement joins TRBV6-5 to TRBJ2-1; D unclear. The CDR3 loop spans 11 amino acids. The germline gives CDR1 MNHEY, CDR2 SVGAGI. V lost 2 bases and J lost 7, with 3 bases in between.

This clonotype has just a few counts. V is TRBV9 and J is TRBJ1-5; tentative D call: TRBD1 (6 bases). The length of the CDR3 is 14 residues. CDR1 and CDR2 from the germline V gene are SGDLS and YYNGEE. Trimming removed 3 bases at V and 5 bases at J, with 12 bases between. CDR3 in amino acids: CASSAQGDHQPQHF. The DNA for the CDR3 is TGTGCCAGCAGCGCACAGGGTGATCATCAGCCCCAGCATTTT. The variable domain in full, completed from reference TRBV9 and TRBJ1-5, reads DSGVTQTPKHLITATGQRVTLRCSPRSGDLSVYWYQQSLDQGLQFLIQYYNGEERAKGNILERFSAQQFPDLHSELNLSSLELGDSALYFCASSAQGDHQPQHFGDGTRLSIL.

The table lists this clonotype with a few counts. The chain uses TRBV3-1 and TRBJ1-3; D remains ambiguous. This CDR3 is built from 13 residues. Germline V CDR1 and CDR2: LGHDT, YNNKEL (reference sequence). Trimming took off 4 bases at V and 4 bases at J, with 8 bases between the two ends. Here the CDR3 reads CASSPSQGNTIYF. DNA for the CDR3: TGTGCCAGCAGCCCCAGTCAAGGAAACACCATATATTTT.

This clonotype was seen many times. The chain is built from TRBV6-5 and TRBJ2-2; D not resolved. The CDR3 is made up of 14 amino acids. Trimming removed 0 bases from V and 7 bases from J, with 9 bases in between. Germline-derived CDR1 and CDR2 are MNHEY and SVGAGI. The CDR3 protein is CASSYSLLNGELFF. The CDR3 DNA reads TGTGCCAGCAGTTACTCCTTATTGAACGGGGAGCTGTTTTTT.

V usage is TRBV4-1 and J usage is TRBJ2-4, with 11 bases matching TRBD2. Germline V gene data show CDR1 as MGHRA and CDR2 as YSYEKL. The J segment lost 1 base and the V segment lost 2 bases, leaving 4 bases of the junction unmatched. This CDR3 is built from 17 residues. As DNA, the CDR3 is TGCGCCAGCAGCCAACCATTAGCGGGAGGGGCCAAAAACATTCAGTACTTC. Translated: CASSQPLAGGAKNIQYF.

The chain couples TRBV27 to TRBJ2-1, with D possibly being TRBD1 (5 bases). Germline-derived CDR1 and CDR2 are MNHEY and SMNVEV (reference sequence). The CDR3 covers 11 residues. V lost 10 bases, J lost 9 bases, and 13 bases lay in between. CDR3 loop: CATQGVTEQFF. In DNA form, the CDR3 reads TGTGCCACCCAAGGGGTTACTGAGCAGTTCTTC.

The J gene is TRBJ2-5, the V gene TRBV12-3 or TRBV12-4; 9 nucleotides match TRBD1. The CDR3 length is 15 residues. The junction had 13 bases not matched to a gene; V was cut back by 5 bases and J by 9 bases. The CDR3 nucleotides are TGTGCCAGCAGTCTCGGGACAGGGCCCCAAAGGGCCCAGTACTTC. Residues: CASSLGTGPQRAQYF.

The chain links TRBV28 to TRBJ1-5, with D perhaps TRBD1 (6 bases). The CDR3 loop spans 14 amino acids. Germline V gene data show CDR1 as MDHEN and CDR2 as SYDVKM. The V and J ends lost 4 bases and 5 bases respectively, with 12 bases between them. CDR3 region: CASSYQGLDQPQHF. CDR3 in DNA: TGTGCCAGCAGTTATCAGGGGCTGGATCAGCCCCAGCATTTT. Based on the CDR3 plus reference TRBV28 and TRBJ1-5, the full variable domain is DVKVTQSSRYLVKRTGEKVFLECVQDMDHENMFWYRQDPGLGLRLIYFSYDVKMKEKGDIPEGYSVSREKKERFSLILESASTNQTSMYLCASSYQGLDQPQHFGDGTRLSIL.

V is TRBV20-1 and J is TRBJ2-7, with TRBD2 matching 7 bases. Germline loops: CDR1 DFQATT, CDR2 SNEGSKA (reference sequence). Trimming took 4 bases from V and 4 from J; bases not matched to a gene: 10. This CDR3 is built from 14 residues. Here the CDR3 reads CSATHRRGGYEQYF. The CDR3 nucleotides read TGCAGTGCTACACACCGTAGGGGAGGGTACGAGCAGTACTTC.

This rearrangement joins TRBV5-1 to TRBJ1-3; perhaps TRBD1 as D (6 bases). The germline gives CDR1 SGHRS, CDR2 YFSETQ. The CDR3 has 13 residues. V gave up 5 bases and J gave up 3 bases, with 9 bases separating them. The CDR3 here is CASSMDSGNTIYF. In nucleotides, the CDR3 is TGCGCCAGCAGTATGGACAGTGGAAACACCATATATTTT.

This clonotype showed up just a few times. This chain joins TRBV3-1 and TRBJ1-2; TRBD1 matches 7 bases. This CDR3 has 14 residues. Germline CDR1 and CDR2: LGHDT and YNNKEL (reference sequence). V was clipped by 4 bases and J by 7 bases; unmatched bases: 9. CDR3 DNA sequence: TGTGCCAGCAGCCTTGAAACAGGGGTAGGTGGCTACACCTTC. Protein: CASSLETGVGGYTF.

This clonotype was counted between two and nine times. The chain uses TRBV6-6 and TRBJ2-5, with TRBD1 matching 12 bases. This CDR3 has 17 amino acids. Germline-derived CDR1 and CDR2 are MNHNY and SVGAGI (reference sequence). Trimming at V came to 2 bases and at J to 5 bases, leaving 9 bases not matched to a gene. The CDR3 nucleotides are TGTGCCAGCAGTTACAGAGTGGGACAGGGGGCAGAGGAGACCCAGTACTTC. The encoded protein is CASSYRVGQGAEETQYF.

The chain carries TRBV9 and TRBJ1-1; D remains unclear. CDR3 length: 12 residues. Germline V CDR1 and CDR2: SGDLS, YYNGEE. V was clipped by 4 bases and J by 3 bases, with 7 bases between them. The DNA of the CDR3 is TGTGCCAGCAGCCGCGTGGACACTGAAGCTTTCTTT. This sequence encodes CASSRVDTEAFF.

In its sample, this clonotype was seen a few times. V gene TRBV12-3 or TRBV12-4 combines with J gene TRBJ2-5; D remains unclear. The CDR3 length is 12 residues. Deletions cut 1 base from V and 7 bases from J, with 7 bases between. The CDR3 DNA sequence: TGTGCCAGCAGTTTAGGCGTTCGGACCCAGTACTTC. Amino acid sequence: CASSLGVRTQYF.

This clonotype was observed a handful of times. This chain connects TRBV5-1 to TRBJ2-7; 11 positions match TRBD2. Germline CDR1 and CDR2: SGHRS and YFSETQ. V trimming: 4 bases; J trimming: 4 bases; junction bases outside the gene matches: 13. This CDR3 has 17 amino acids. CDR3 bases: TGCGCCAGCAGCCCAGAAGGGGTAGCGGGAGGGCCGTACGAGCAGTACTTC. The encoded protein is CASSPEGVAGGPYEQYF.

Only a few counts were recorded for this clonotype. The V gene is TRBV7-9, the J gene TRBJ2-1; D gene unclear. Germline V CDR1 and CDR2: SEHNR, FQNEAQ (reference sequence). This CDR3 has 12 residues. The V and J ends lost 1 base and 9 bases respectively, with 7 bases between them. CDR3 protein: CASSLDVGEQFF. CDR3 sequence (DNA): TGTGCCAGCAGCTTAGATGTCGGTGAGCAGTTCTTC. Supplemented by reference TRBV7-9 and TRBJ2-1, the full variable domain reads DTGVSQNPRHKITKRGQNVTFRCDPISEHNRLYWYRQTLGQGPEFLTYFQNEAQLEKSRLLSDRFSAERPKGSFSTLEIQRTEQGDSAMYLCASSLDVGEQFFGPGTRLTVL.

Many counts were recorded for this clonotype. This chain connects TRBV27 to TRBJ2-7; 10 nucleotides line up with TRBD1. CDR3 length: 16 amino acids. CDR1 MNHEY and CDR2 SMNVEV come from the germline V gene (reference sequence). The V segment lost 5 bases and the J segment 9 bases; nucleotides outside the gene matches: 16. The CDR3 nucleotides are TGTGCCAGCAGTCTGCGGATGGACAGGGGGGTACAGGGGCAGTACTTC. Translating it yields CASSLRMDRGVQGQYF.

The V and J genes are TRBV29-1 and TRBJ2-1, with TRBD2 matching over 8 bases. The CDR3 is 16 residues long. V gave up 8 bases and J gave up 0 bases; unmatched junction bases: 12. The germline CDR1 and CDR2 sequences are SQVTM and ANQGSEA. The CDR3 reads CSLLADHGSSYNEQFF. Written as DNA, the CDR3 is TGCAGCTTACTAGCGGATCATGGGAGCTCCTACAATGAGCAGTTCTTC.

The gene calls are TRBV7-2 and TRBJ2-7; TRBD1 might be the D (5 bases). The CDR3 extends over 13 amino acids. Germline V lookup: CDR1 SGHTA, CDR2 FQGNSA. The V and J ends lost 3 bases and 1 base respectively, with 7 bases between them. The CDR3 loop reads CASSFQGSYEQYF. DNA of the CDR3: TGTGCCAGCAGCTTTCAGGGATCCTACGAGCAGTACTTC.

This clonotype occurred a few times. The gene calls are TRBV25-1 and TRBJ2-6; 10 bases fit TRBD1. The CDR3 extends over 17 amino acids. The ends lost 5 bases at V and 4 bases at J; junction bases unmatched: 8. Germline V gene data show CDR1 as MGHDK and CDR2 as SYGVNS. CDR3 DNA: TGTGCCAGCAGTTTGGACAGGGGGTTCGCCGGGGCCAACGTCCTGACTTTC. It specifies CASSLDRGFAGANVLTF. Full variable domain (rest looked up from reference TRBV25-1 and TRBJ2-6): EADIYQTPRYLVIGTGKKITLECSQTMGHDKMYWYQQDPGMELHLIHYSYGVNSTEKGDLSSESTVSRIRTEHFPLTLESARPSHTSQYLCASSLDRGFAGANVLTFGAGSRLTVL.

This clonotype was seen only a few times. The chain is built from TRBV5-4 and TRBJ2-1; perhaps TRBD2 as D (5 bases). Germline V gives CDR1 SGHNT, CDR2 YYREEE (reference sequence). The CDR3 length is 14 residues. V shed 0 bases and J shed 3 bases, with 7 bases lying between them. The CDR3 loop reads CASSLVGVYNEQFF. The CDR3 DNA sequence: TGTGCCAGCAGCTTGGTCGGGGTCTACAATGAGCAGTTCTTC.

This clonotype has a handful of counts. V is TRBV4-3 and J is TRBJ1-2; a possible D gene is TRBD1 (6 bases). V gave up 0 bases and J gave up 5 bases, with 19 bases separating them. The CDR3 extends over 17 amino acids. Germline CDR1 reads LGHNA; CDR2 reads YSLEER. The CDR3 sequence: CASSQDSAGDYLYGYTF. The CDR3 nucleotides read TGCGCCAGCAGCCAAGATTCGGCAGGGGACTATCTATATGGCTACACCTTC.

This clonotype was found many times. The chain uses TRBV12-3 or TRBV12-4 and TRBJ1-4; tentatively, D is TRBD1 (6 bases). The germline V and J ends were trimmed by 5 bases and 8 bases, with 15 bases remaining between them. The CDR3 spans 14 residues. CDR3 bases: TGTGCCAGCAGTCAACAGGGCCTCCGGGAAAAACTGTTTTTT. Amino acid sequence: CASSQQGLREKLFF.

V and J are TRBV5-6 and TRBJ1-1; D is ambiguous. CDR1 and CDR2 from the germline V gene are SGHDT and YYEEEE. The V and J ends lost 0 bases and 10 bases respectively, with 22 bases between them. The CDR3 has 16 residues. The CDR3 here is CASSLVAGLLLTPAFF. The DNA for the CDR3 is TGTGCCAGCAGCTTGGTGGCAGGCCTCCTCCTAACTCCAGCTTTCTTT. The whole variable domain, remainder taken from reference TRBV5-6 and TRBJ1-1, is DAGVTQSPTHLIKTRGQQVTLRCSPKSGHDTVSWYQQALGQGPQFIFQYYEEEERQRGNFPDRFSGHQFPNYSSELNVNALLLGDSALYLCASSLVAGLLLTPAFFGQGTRLTVV.

This chain connects TRBV7-9 to TRBJ2-5; D remains unclear. Germline loops: CDR1 SEHNR, CDR2 FQNEAQ (reference sequence). V was shortened by 5 bases and J by 5 bases, with 6 bases between the two germline ends. This CDR3 contains 11 residues. In DNA form, the CDR3 reads TGTGCCAGCAGCGACCTTGAGACCCAGTACTTC. As protein: CASSDLETQYF.

This clonotype has more than one count but fewer than ten. J is TRBJ2-2 and V is TRBV12-3 or TRBV12-4; D may correspond to TRBD1 or TRBD2 (6 bases each). V was cut by 5 bases and J by 1 base, with 14 bases left in between. The CDR3 length is 16 residues. CDR3 amino acids: CASSGTGAMNTGELFF. The CDR3 region has the DNA TGTGCCAGCAGTGGCACGGGGGCGATGAACACCGGGGAGCTGTTTTTT.

The rearrangement uses TRBV28 and TRBJ2-3; TRBD2 aligns across 9 bases. The CDR3 extends over 17 amino acids. Trimming cost V 6 bases and J 5 bases; bases outside gene matches: 15. Germline V gene sequence: CDR1 MDHEN, CDR2 SYDVKM. For the CDR3, the DNA is TGTGCCAGCAGCCCTTCGGAGCCGGGACTAGCTCTAGATACGCAGTATTTT. Translating it yields CASSPSEPGLALDTQYF.

The rearrangement uses TRBV6-5 and TRBJ1-2, with a tentative D call TRBD1 (5 bases). The V gene's germline CDR1 is MNHEY and CDR2 SVGAGI. The V end was cut by 3 bases, the J end by 8 bases, with 19 bases between. CDR3 size: 15 residues. The CDR3 region has the DNA TGTGCCAGCAGTTATTTGGAGGGGCGCATCAAGGGCTACACCTTC. Translation: CASSYLEGRIKGYTF.